This T cell receptor beta chain stems from a study of spatial heterogeneity in lung cancer. Study at large: An average of more than ten raw reads was observed per unique TCR and UMI combination. General study findings and limits: Ubiquitous expanded tumor TCRs were observed in blood more at resection than follow-up.

This clonotype was seen many times. The antigen remains undetermined. As to time point: blood at routine non-recurrence follow-up after resection. Each CDR3 protein gets one entry after TCRdb re-called the 5' RACE reads with MiXCR. This sample has tens of thousands of distinct CDR3 sequences, with more than 9% found just once. Germline assignment: CDR1 SEHNR and CDR2 FQNEAQ (reference sequence). The CDR3 loop spans 14 amino acids. V was clipped by 3 bases and J by 6 bases, with 12 bases between them. The sequenced sample was PBMCs, obtained at follow-up. The TCR comes from a female donor with early-stage non-small cell lung cancer. The V and J genes are TRBV7-9 and TRBJ2-1, with no clear D. CDR3 nucleotides: TGTGCCAGCAGCTTGGGGAACGCTGGCAATGAGCAGTTCTTC. Amino acid sequence: CASSLGNAGNEQFF.